This T cell receptor (beta chain) is from a study of vaccination and CD4 T cells after COVID-19. V was shortened by 6 bases and J by 5 bases, with 17 bases between the two germline ends. CDR3 size: 15 residues. Germline-derived CDR1 and CDR2 are MNHNS and SASEGT. An Oncomine TCR Beta short-read assay was used to sequence the DNA from cultured CD4+ T cells. Via MiXCR, TCRdb re-called the PCR reads, giving one row per CDR3 protein. The sample lists approximately 15,000 distinct CDR3 sequences; 57% were seen once. As for this clonotype: The antigen remains undetermined.

Described treatment: roughly 10-day PBMC culture with coronavirus spike peptide pools or control peptides (ViraFEST assay). Peptide pool stimulation in ViraFEST expanded antigen-specific T cells, whose TCRs were then sequenced. PBMCs, plated at a few million per well, were grown in the presence of around 10 IU/ml IL-2 and 10 ug/ml peptide pools. Sequencing was done on a sample of CD4+ T cells from blood, cultured in vitro. The V call is TRBV6-1, the J call TRBJ1-5; TRBD1 might be the D (5 bases). This TCR came from a human donor who had recovered from COVID-19. The CDR3 sequence is CASRSRQNWDQPQHF. CDR3 sequence (DNA): TGTGCCAGCAGAAGCAGACAGAATTGGGATCAGCCCCAGCATTTT.